These T cell receptor beta chains were read from a single sample in a study of response to subunit inactivated influenza vaccine. TCRdb re-derived calls from the RT-PCR reads in MiXCR, one entry per CDR3 protein. The data contain hundreds of thousands of distinct CDR3 sequences, roughly 23% of them seen just once; the ten biggest clones take up approximately 2%. The sequenced sample was CD4+ T cells sorted from PBMCs, obtained 5 days after vaccination. The receptors stem from a man between 45 and 60 years old who received an inactivated influenza vaccine. Both conserved end residues are part of each CDR3. Each record gives: J gene, V gene, clone size, CDR3 protein. Not all rows give a size; the values are once, few, many and, for expanded clones, a class.

J gene: TRBJ2-3; V gene: TRBV10-2; clone size: .; CDR3 protein: CASSEPGSTDTQYF
J gene: TRBJ1-2; V gene: TRBV20-1; clone size: .; CDR3 protein: CSARDPLYSNYGYTF
J gene: TRBJ2-7; V gene: TRBV5-1; clone size: .; CDR3 protein: CASSTASYEQYF
J gene: TRBJ1-2; V gene: TRBV5-1; clone size: .; CDR3 protein: CASSLAVGDCTF
J gene: TRBJ1-4; V gene: TRBV7-9; clone size: many; CDR3 protein: CASSLWTGGRANEKLFF
J gene: TRBJ2-1; V gene: TRBV6-2/TRBV6-3; clone size: .; CDR3 protein: CASSYSTYEQFF
J gene: TRBJ1-6; V gene: TRBV12-3/TRBV12-4; clone size: few; CDR3 protein: CASSFRTLHNSPLHF
J gene: TRBJ2-3; V gene: TRBV20-1; clone size: .; CDR3 protein: CSARERTGIADTQYF
J gene: TRBJ2-3; V gene: TRBV20-1; clone size: few; CDR3 protein: CSASDSGVGSTDTQYF
J gene: TRBJ1-2; V gene: TRBV20-1; clone size: .; CDR3 protein: CSARTALAMYGYTF
J gene: TRBJ2-7; V gene: TRBV5-1; clone size: .; CDR3 protein: CASSIGQGVRHEQYF
J gene: TRBJ2-1; V gene: TRBV6-1; clone size: few; CDR3 protein: CASRKTGAAYNEQFF
J gene: TRBJ1-2; V gene: TRBV5-1; clone size: .; CDR3 protein: CASNTLTGNYGYTF
J gene: TRBJ1-6; V gene: TRBV27; clone size: few; CDR3 protein: CASSLDSYNSPLHF
J gene: TRBJ2-1; V gene: TRBV4-3; clone size: .; CDR3 protein: CASSQELAGGHEQFF
J gene: TRBJ2-1; V gene: TRBV7-9; clone size: few; CDR3 protein: CASRPGRDRRSKQFF
J gene: TRBJ1-1; V gene: TRBV29-1; clone size: .; CDR3 protein: CSVGGTEAFF
J gene: TRBJ2-3; V gene: TRBV27; clone size: .; CDR3 protein: CASSSQDTDTQYF
J gene: TRBJ2-7; V gene: TRBV10-2; clone size: .; CDR3 protein: CAAGQVPSYEQYF
J gene: TRBJ2-1; V gene: TRBV6-1; clone size: .; CDR3 protein: CASRPGDIYNEQFF
J gene: TRBJ2-3; V gene: TRBV10-3; clone size: .; CDR3 protein: CAISEGLAGTDTQYF
J gene: TRBJ2-5; V gene: TRBV6-5; clone size: few; CDR3 protein: CASSPQGTRQYF
J gene: TRBJ1-5; V gene: TRBV12-3/TRBV12-4; clone size: .; CDR3 protein: CASTPVGGEQPQHF
J gene: TRBJ2-7; V gene: TRBV7-8; clone size: few; CDR3 protein: CASSLAPSGSGLSEQYF
J gene: TRBJ1-1; V gene: TRBV12-3/TRBV12-4; clone size: .; CDR3 protein: CASRSQGAGRTEAFF
J gene: TRBJ1-1; V gene: TRBV6-1; clone size: few; CDR3 protein: CASYLRMNTEAFF
J gene: TRBJ2-1; V gene: TRBV20-1; clone size: .; CDR3 protein: CSARDVGHRNEQFF
J gene: TRBJ2-2; V gene: TRBV7-2; clone size: .; CDR3 protein: CASSPYRGLGELFF
J gene: TRBJ1-1; V gene: TRBV7-2; clone size: .; CDR3 protein: CASSYPRGIAEAFF
J gene: TRBJ2-2; V gene: TRBV10-3; clone size: few; CDR3 protein: CAISGPSGGGTGELFF
J gene: TRBJ1-1; V gene: TRBV2; clone size: .; CDR3 protein: CASRRGGTGPLRAEAFF
J gene: TRBJ2-7; V gene: TRBV5-1; clone size: .; CDR3 protein: CASSLTLSSYEQYF
J gene: TRBJ1-6; V gene: TRBV7-2; clone size: few; CDR3 protein: CASSFGTGSSPLHF
J gene: TRBJ2-1; V gene: TRBV5-1; clone size: .; CDR3 protein: CASSLAETSGRNYNEQFF
J gene: TRBJ1-6; V gene: TRBV2; clone size: .; CDR3 protein: CASSGKGADNSPLHF
J gene: TRBJ2-1; V gene: TRBV4-1; clone size: .; CDR3 protein: CASSPTSGGEFEQFF
J gene: TRBJ2-7; V gene: TRBV6-2/TRBV6-3; clone size: .; CDR3 protein: CASSYTLWTGNLDYEQYF
J gene: TRBJ1-1; V gene: TRBV18; clone size: few; CDR3 protein: CASSPAGGGVNTEAFF
J gene: TRBJ2-1; V gene: TRBV6-1; clone size: .; CDR3 protein: CASSVHDSSYNEQFF
J gene: TRBJ1-1; V gene: TRBV6-1; clone size: few; CDR3 protein: CASSDWPSGVFLRRTEAFF
J gene: TRBJ2-3; V gene: TRBV9; clone size: .; CDR3 protein: CASSPRQGATTDTQYF
J gene: TRBJ2-5; V gene: TRBV5-1; clone size: .; CDR3 protein: CASSIGRGQETQYF
J gene: TRBJ1-2; V gene: TRBV5-5; clone size: once; CDR3 protein: CASSIGQGMDYGYTF
J gene: TRBJ2-7; V gene: TRBV4-2; clone size: .; CDR3 protein: CASSDSTWRDSSYEQYF
J gene: TRBJ2-3; V gene: TRBV12-3/TRBV12-4; clone size: few; CDR3 protein: CASSLGAAQYF
J gene: TRBJ1-1; V gene: TRBV7-2; clone size: .; CDR3 protein: CASSLSWTGGTEAFF
J gene: TRBJ2-7; V gene: TRBV18; clone size: few; CDR3 protein: CASSGNDYEQYF
J gene: TRBJ2-7; V gene: TRBV7-8; clone size: few; CDR3 protein: CASSLGWDSQIYEQYF
J gene: TRBJ2-5; V gene: TRBV12-3/TRBV12-4; clone size: .; CDR3 protein: CASRVQGGQETQYF
J gene: TRBJ2-1; V gene: TRBV7-9; clone size: .; CDR3 protein: CASSFLNSYNEQFF
J gene: TRBJ2-2; V gene: TRBV28; clone size: few; CDR3 protein: CASTGGGLVGELFF
J gene: TRBJ2-7; V gene: TRBV7-2; clone size: .; CDR3 protein: CASSPSWTIYEQYF
J gene: TRBJ2-2; V gene: TRBV20-1; clone size: few; CDR3 protein: CSAYRQGPNTGELFF
J gene: TRBJ2-2; V gene: TRBV24-1; clone size: many; CDR3 protein: CATASSGNTGELFF